These T cell receptor beta chains were read from a single sample in a study of T cells in Graves' hyperthyroidism and ophthalmopathy. TCRdb re-derived calls from the multiplex PCR reads in MiXCR, one entry per CDR3 protein. The data hold 300,000 to 350,000 distinct CDR3 sequences, with more than 11% observed a single time. Sequencing was carried out using blood. Source of these receptors: a woman in her twenties or thirties with Graves' hyperthyroidism. Both conserved end residues are part of each CDR3. The D gene is left open where the match is weak. Rows may omit the clone size; those that give it use once, few, many or a size class.

D gene: .; J gene: TRBJ2-4; V gene: TRBV28; clone size: few; CDR3 DNA: TGTGCCAGCAGTTTAGAAGGGTACAAAAACATTCAGTACTTC; CDR3 protein: CASSLEGYKNIQYF
D gene: TRBD1; J gene: TRBJ2-5; V gene: TRBV12-3/TRBV12-4; clone size: few; CDR3 DNA: TGTGCCAGCAGTTTAGGAACGACAGGGATAGAGACCCAGTACTTC; CDR3 protein: CASSLGTTGIETQYF
D gene: .; J gene: TRBJ1-1; V gene: TRBV19; clone size: .; CDR3 DNA: TGTGCCAGTAGTATATCGCCAGGGCTAAATTTGGAAGCTTTCTTT; CDR3 protein: CASSISPGLNLEAFF
D gene: .; J gene: TRBJ2-3; V gene: TRBV6-1; clone size: many; CDR3 DNA: TGTGCCAGCACGCAACCTAGCACAGATACGCAGTATTTT; CDR3 protein: CASTQPSTDTQYF
D gene: .; J gene: TRBJ2-3; V gene: TRBV6-5; clone size: .; CDR3 DNA: TGTGCCAGCAGTTACCGGGCCTCGGGGGATACGCAGTATTTT; CDR3 protein: CASSYRASGDTQYF
D gene: TRBD1; J gene: TRBJ2-7; V gene: TRBV9; clone size: few; CDR3 DNA: TGTGCCAGCAGCACCGGACAGGGGGCACCCGGGCAGTACTTC; CDR3 protein: CASSTGQGAPGQYF
D gene: .; J gene: TRBJ2-1; V gene: TRBV5-4; clone size: few; CDR3 DNA: TGTGCCAGCAGCCGAGCGGACTACAATGAGCAGTTCTTC; CDR3 protein: CASSRADYNEQFF
D gene: .; J gene: TRBJ2-7; V gene: TRBV28; clone size: many; CDR3 DNA: TGTGCCAGCAGTTTATTCCGCCATCGACCCTACGAGCAGTACTTC; CDR3 protein: CASSLFRHRPYEQYF
D gene: .; J gene: TRBJ1-1; V gene: TRBV10-1; clone size: .; CDR3 DNA: TGCGCCAGCAGTGAGTCAGGGGGGGACGGCACTGAAGCTTTCTTT; CDR3 protein: CASSESGGDGTEAFF
D gene: TRBD2; J gene: TRBJ2-7; V gene: TRBV10-1; clone size: many; CDR3 DNA: TGCGCCAGCACTCAGCCAACTAGCGGGAGTCAGTACGAGCAGTACTTC; CDR3 protein: CASTQPTSGSQYEQYF
D gene: .; J gene: TRBJ2-7; V gene: TRBV30; clone size: many; CDR3 DNA: TGTGCCTGGAGTGTACGGGGAAAGGGACAGCAGTACTTC; CDR3 protein: CAWSVRGKGQQYF
D gene: .; J gene: TRBJ2-1; V gene: TRBV5-8; clone size: many; CDR3 DNA: TGTGCCAGCAGCTTGAGAAATGAGCAGTTCTTC; CDR3 protein: CASSLRNEQFF
D gene: TRBD1; J gene: TRBJ1-2; V gene: TRBV28; clone size: few; CDR3 DNA: TGTGCCACGCTCCCCGGGACAGCACTAGGCTACACCTTC; CDR3 protein: CATLPGTALGYTF
D gene: TRBD2; J gene: TRBJ2-2; V gene: TRBV7-8; clone size: .; CDR3 DNA: TGTGCCAGCAGCGCCAAGCGGGAGTTGAACACCGGGGAGCTGTTTTTT; CDR3 protein: CASSAKRELNTGELFF
D gene: .; J gene: TRBJ2-3; V gene: TRBV7-9; clone size: few; CDR3 DNA: TGTGCCAGCAGCATTTCCCCGAGCACGCAGTATTTT; CDR3 protein: CASSISPSTQYF
D gene: .; J gene: TRBJ2-3; V gene: TRBV29-1; clone size: few; CDR3 DNA: TGCAGCGTTGTAGCCGGCACAGATACGCAGTATTTT; CDR3 protein: CSVVAGTDTQYF
D gene: .; J gene: TRBJ1-1; V gene: TRBV19; clone size: few; CDR3 DNA: TGTGCCAGTCACAGGGCCCAGAACACTGAAGCTTTCTTT; CDR3 protein: CASHRAQNTEAFF
D gene: TRBD1; J gene: TRBJ2-7; V gene: TRBV2; clone size: many; CDR3 DNA: TGTGCCAGCAGCGACAGGGTGAACTACGAGCAGTACTTC; CDR3 protein: CASSDRVNYEQYF
D gene: .; J gene: TRBJ2-5; V gene: TRBV6-1; clone size: many; CDR3 DNA: TGTGCCAGCAGTGAATGGGTGGGTGGTCAAGAGACCCAGTACTTC; CDR3 protein: CASSEWVGGQETQYF
D gene: TRBD1; J gene: TRBJ2-7; V gene: TRBV6-1; clone size: many; CDR3 DNA: TGTGCCAGCAGTGAAGCGCAGACAGGGAGCTACGAGCAGTACTTC; CDR3 protein: CASSEAQTGSYEQYF
D gene: .; J gene: TRBJ1-2; V gene: TRBV3-1; clone size: few; CDR3 DNA: TGTGCCAGCAGCCCTACCGTTGGCTATGGCTACACCTTC; CDR3 protein: CASSPTVGYGYTF
D gene: .; J gene: TRBJ1-1; V gene: TRBV29-1; clone size: .; CDR3 DNA: TGCAGCGTTGAGGGAGGAGGACGCGCTGAAGCTTTCTTT; CDR3 protein: CSVEGGGRAEAFF
D gene: TRBD2; J gene: TRBJ2-1; V gene: TRBV9; clone size: few; CDR3 DNA: TGTGCCAGCAGCCCGGGACTAGCGGGAGGGAATAGAAACAATGAGCAGTTCTTC; CDR3 protein: CASSPGLAGGNRNNEQFF
D gene: .; J gene: TRBJ2-7; V gene: TRBV11-2; clone size: many; CDR3 DNA: TGTGCCAGCAGTTATGACTACTACGAGCAGTACTTC; CDR3 protein: CASSYDYYEQYF
D gene: .; J gene: TRBJ1-2; V gene: TRBV14; clone size: .; CDR3 DNA: TGTGCCAGCAGCCAAGTGCCTTTGGACATTAACTATGGCTACACCTTC; CDR3 protein: CASSQVPLDINYGYTF
D gene: .; J gene: TRBJ2-7; V gene: TRBV6-4; clone size: .; CDR3 DNA: TGTGCCAGCAGTGCCACGACGGAGCAGTACTTC; CDR3 protein: CASSATTEQYF
D gene: .; J gene: TRBJ2-2; V gene: TRBV5-4; clone size: .; CDR3 DNA: TGTGCCAGCAGCACCCGGACAGCGAACACCGGGGAGCTGTTTTTT; CDR3 protein: CASSTRTANTGELFF
D gene: .; J gene: TRBJ1-4; V gene: TRBV29-1; clone size: few; CDR3 DNA: TGCAGCGTTGAAGTTCGGGGTGAAAAACTGTTTTTT; CDR3 protein: CSVEVRGEKLFF
D gene: .; J gene: TRBJ2-5; V gene: TRBV28; clone size: many; CDR3 DNA: TGTGCCAGCAGTTCTGGACGGCGTGGGGGCGCAGAGACCCAGTACTTC; CDR3 protein: CASSSGRRGGAETQYF
D gene: .; J gene: TRBJ2-3; V gene: TRBV11-2; clone size: many; CDR3 DNA: TGTGCCAGCAGCCCCGTGGGTCGCCGGGAGCAAATCAAGTATTTT; CDR3 protein: CASSPVGRREQIKYF
D gene: TRBD2; J gene: TRBJ2-1; V gene: TRBV11-3; clone size: many; CDR3 DNA: TGTGCCAGCAGCTTAGGGGCTAGCGGGAGTGCTGAGCAGTTCTTC; CDR3 protein: CASSLGASGSAEQFF
D gene: .; J gene: TRBJ1-5; V gene: TRBV4-3; clone size: .; CDR3 DNA: TGCGCCAGCAGCCAAACAAACCTTCTCAATCAGCCCCAGCATTTT; CDR3 protein: CASSQTNLLNQPQHF
D gene: .; J gene: TRBJ2-5; V gene: TRBV28; clone size: .; CDR3 DNA: TGTGCCAGCAGAATGGGGCGGCGGCTGGCCGCGGAGACCCAGTACTTC; CDR3 protein: CASRMGRRLAAETQYF
D gene: .; J gene: TRBJ2-3; V gene: TRBV6-2/TRBV6-3; clone size: .; CDR3 DNA: TGTGCCAGCAGTTACTCGATTTGGGGCCTCACAGATACGCAGTATTTT; CDR3 protein: CASSYSIWGLTDTQYF
D gene: .; J gene: TRBJ2-1; V gene: TRBV9; clone size: .; CDR3 DNA: TGTGCCAGCAGCGAAGGGGTGAGAGGTTACGATGAGCAGTTCTTC; CDR3 protein: CASSEGVRGYDEQFF
D gene: .; J gene: TRBJ1-1; V gene: TRBV12-3/TRBV12-4; clone size: many; CDR3 DNA: TGTGCCGGCAGTTCACAGGGATACGTCCAGAACACTGAAGCTTTCTTT; CDR3 protein: CAGSSQGYVQNTEAFF
D gene: TRBD2; J gene: TRBJ2-1; V gene: TRBV7-9; clone size: .; CDR3 DNA: TGTGCCAGCAGCCAAAGTTCGACTAGCGGGAGGAACAATGAGCAGTTCTTC; CDR3 protein: CASSQSSTSGRNNEQFF
D gene: TRBD2; J gene: TRBJ2-4; V gene: TRBV3-1; clone size: .; CDR3 DNA: TGTGCCAGCAGCAAGACCCCCCCACTGAGAGCGGGGGGGGGAAACGGCATTCAGTACTTC; CDR3 protein: CASSKTPPLRAGGGNGIQYF
D gene: TRBD1; J gene: TRBJ1-4; V gene: TRBV28; clone size: many; CDR3 DNA: TGTGCCAGCAGTCCCGGACAGGCAACTAATGAAAAACTGTTTTTT; CDR3 protein: CASSPGQATNEKLFF
D gene: TRBD2; J gene: TRBJ2-2; V gene: TRBV11-3; clone size: .; CDR3 DNA: TGTGCCAGCAGCTTGGGGCCGGTACAGGCTCTAGCGGGCCAAGGCGGGGAGCTGTTTTTT; CDR3 protein: CASSLGPVQALAGQGGELFF
D gene: TRBD2; J gene: TRBJ2-3; V gene: TRBV24-1; clone size: .; CDR3 DNA: TGTGCCACCAGTGACTCGCCTCTAGCGGGAGGTCGCGGCGATACGCAGTATTTT; CDR3 protein: CATSDSPLAGGRGDTQYF
D gene: .; J gene: TRBJ1-5; V gene: TRBV6-1; clone size: many; CDR3 DNA: TGTGCCAGCAGCGGTTGGAATCAGCCCCAGCATTTT; CDR3 protein: CASSGWNQPQHF
D gene: .; J gene: TRBJ2-3; V gene: TRBV4-1; clone size: few; CDR3 DNA: TGCGCCAGCAGCCAAGTACCCCCCCAGCGGAAAAGCACAGATACGCAGTATTTT; CDR3 protein: CASSQVPPQRKSTDTQYF